The clone carrying this T cell receptor beta chain was counted between two and nine times. Its target is not known. The CDR3 covers 16 residues. Trimming left V 0 bases short and J 0 bases short, with 11 bases between. The germline V gene encodes CDR1 ENHRY and CDR2 SYGVKD. Patients chosen for sequencing had shown CD8+CD57+ cell expansion by flow cytometry. The blood sampling took place in patients who had so far received no therapy. Genomic DNA constituted the template upon which TCR beta VDJ and CDR3 profiling was performed. From the reads, TCRdb called clonotypes with MiXCR, one entry per CDR3 protein. In the table there are 170,000 or so distinct CDR3 sequences, around 60% of which are singletons. The data were taken from a study of CD8+CD57+ T cells in acquired aplastic anemia. General study results and limits: Sharing between patients and controls was observed for twenty-nine CD8+ CDR3 sequences.

The receptor was isolated from a human donor with aplastic anemia. Sample: sorted CD4+, CD8+, or CD8+CD57+ T cells (not recorded which) from PBMCs. The V gene is TRBV10-3, the J gene TRBJ1-1, with D possibly matching TRBD1 (6 bases). DNA of the CDR3: TGTGCCATCAGTGAGTCGAGGACAGCAATGAACACTGAAGCTTTCTTT. This codes for CAISESRTAMNTEAFF.